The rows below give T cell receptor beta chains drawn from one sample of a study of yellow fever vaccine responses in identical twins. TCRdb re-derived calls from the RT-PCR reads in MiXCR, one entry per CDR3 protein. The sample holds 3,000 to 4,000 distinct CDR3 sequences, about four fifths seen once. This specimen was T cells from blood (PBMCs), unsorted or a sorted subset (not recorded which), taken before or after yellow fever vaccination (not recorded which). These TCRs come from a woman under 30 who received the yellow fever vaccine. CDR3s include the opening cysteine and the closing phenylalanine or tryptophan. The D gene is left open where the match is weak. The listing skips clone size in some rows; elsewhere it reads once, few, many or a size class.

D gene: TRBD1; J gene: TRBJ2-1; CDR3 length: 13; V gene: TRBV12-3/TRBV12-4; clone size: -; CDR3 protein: CASSLDRGNEQFF; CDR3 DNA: TGTGCCAGCAGTTTAGACAGGGGGAATGAGCAGTTCTTC
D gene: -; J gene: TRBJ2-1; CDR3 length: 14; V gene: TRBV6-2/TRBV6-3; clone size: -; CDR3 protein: CASSYTSTYNEQFF; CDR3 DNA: TGTGCCAGCAGTTACACCAGTACCTACAATGAGCAGTTCTTC
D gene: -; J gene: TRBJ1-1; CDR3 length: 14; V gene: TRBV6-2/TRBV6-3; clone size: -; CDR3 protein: CASSNYPGTNEAFF; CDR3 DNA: TGTGCCAGCAGTAACTACCCCGGGACGAATGAAGCTTTCTTT
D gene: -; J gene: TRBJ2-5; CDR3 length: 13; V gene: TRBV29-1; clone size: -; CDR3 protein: CSVEENRVETQYF; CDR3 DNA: TGCAGCGTTGAAGAAAACAGGGTGGAGACCCAGTACTTC
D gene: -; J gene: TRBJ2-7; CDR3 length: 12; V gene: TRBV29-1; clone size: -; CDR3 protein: CSADEGDDEQYF; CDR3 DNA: TGCAGCGCCGACGAGGGGGATGACGAGCAGTACTTC
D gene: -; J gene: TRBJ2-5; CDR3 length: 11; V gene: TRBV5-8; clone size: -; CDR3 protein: CASSFPRTQYF; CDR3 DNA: TGTGCCAGCAGCTTCCCCAGGACCCAGTACTTC
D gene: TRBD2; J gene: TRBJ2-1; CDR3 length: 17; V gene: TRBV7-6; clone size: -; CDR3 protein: CASSLVRTSGSYNEQFF; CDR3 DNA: TGTGCCAGCAGCTTAGTACGGACTAGCGGTTCCTACAATGAGCAGTTCTTC
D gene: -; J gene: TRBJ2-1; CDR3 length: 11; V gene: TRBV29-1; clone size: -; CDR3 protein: CSVEWGIPQFF; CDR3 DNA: TGCAGCGTTGAGTGGGGTATCCCGCAGTTCTTC
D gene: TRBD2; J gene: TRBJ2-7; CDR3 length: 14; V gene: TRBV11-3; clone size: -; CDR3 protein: CASSFAGVRYEQYF; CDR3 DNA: TGTGCCAGCAGCTTCGCGGGAGTACGGTACGAGCAGTACTTC
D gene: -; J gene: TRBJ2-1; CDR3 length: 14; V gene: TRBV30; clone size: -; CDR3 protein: CAWTGYSGYNEQFF; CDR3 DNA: TGTGCCTGGACGGGCTATTCGGGCTACAATGAGCAGTTCTTC
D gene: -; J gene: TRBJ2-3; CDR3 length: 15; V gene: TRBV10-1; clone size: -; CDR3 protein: CASSVYGEGTDTQYF; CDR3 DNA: TGCGCCAGCAGTGTGTATGGGGAGGGCACAGATACGCAGTATTTT
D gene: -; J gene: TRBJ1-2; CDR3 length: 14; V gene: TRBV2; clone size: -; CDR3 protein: CASSGWEQVYGYTF; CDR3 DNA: TGTGCCAGCAGTGGATGGGAACAGGTCTATGGCTACACCTTC
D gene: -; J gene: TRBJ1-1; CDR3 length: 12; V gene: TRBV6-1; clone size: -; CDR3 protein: CASRADNTEAFF; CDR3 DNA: TGTGCCAGCAGGGCCGATAACACTGAAGCTTTCTTT
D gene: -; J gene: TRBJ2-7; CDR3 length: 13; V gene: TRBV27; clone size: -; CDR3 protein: CASSSGSTYEQYF; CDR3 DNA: TGTGCCAGCAGTTCTGGTAGCACCTACGAGCAGTACTTC
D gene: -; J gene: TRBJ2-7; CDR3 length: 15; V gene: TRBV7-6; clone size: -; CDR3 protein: CASSAIFGAVNEQYF; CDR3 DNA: TGTGCCAGCAGCGCCATTTTTGGGGCCGTAAACGAGCAGTACTTC
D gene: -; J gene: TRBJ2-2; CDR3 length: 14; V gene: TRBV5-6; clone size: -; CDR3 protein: CASTQTHPTGELFF; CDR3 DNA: TGTGCCAGCACCCAAACCCACCCCACCGGGGAGCTGTTTTTT
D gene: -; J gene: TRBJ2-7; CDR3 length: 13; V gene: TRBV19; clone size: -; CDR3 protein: CASVGQGYSEQYF; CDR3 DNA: TGCGCCAGTGTCGGCCAGGGGTATAGCGAGCAGTACTTC
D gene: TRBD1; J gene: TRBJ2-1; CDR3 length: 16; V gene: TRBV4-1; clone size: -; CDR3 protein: CASSQVDRSSYNEQFF; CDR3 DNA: TGCGCCAGCAGCCAAGTGGACAGGAGCTCCTACAATGAGCAGTTCTTC
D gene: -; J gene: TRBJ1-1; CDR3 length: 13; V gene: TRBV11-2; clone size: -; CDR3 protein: CASSSNRVTEAFF; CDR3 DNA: TGTGCCAGCAGCTCGAACAGGGTCACTGAAGCTTTCTTT
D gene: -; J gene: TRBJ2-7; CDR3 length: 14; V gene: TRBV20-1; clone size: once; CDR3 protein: CSARVLDRYYEQYF; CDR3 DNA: TGCAGTGCTAGAGTTTTAGACAGGTACTACGAGCAGTACTTC
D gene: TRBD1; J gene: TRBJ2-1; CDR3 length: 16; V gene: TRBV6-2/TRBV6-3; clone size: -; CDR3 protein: CASSYVTWDRGEEQFF; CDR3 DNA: TGTGCCAGCAGTTATGTCACGTGGGACAGGGGAGAGGAGCAGTTCTTC
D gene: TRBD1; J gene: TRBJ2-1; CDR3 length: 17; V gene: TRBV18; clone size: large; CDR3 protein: CASSQRQGSSSYNEQFF; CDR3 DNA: TGTGCCAGCTCACAAAGACAGGGGTCCAGCTCCTACAATGAGCAGTTCTTC
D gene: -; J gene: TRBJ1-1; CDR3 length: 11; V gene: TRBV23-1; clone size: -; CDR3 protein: CASLGPTGAFF; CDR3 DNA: TGCGCCAGCCTGGGCCCCACGGGGGCTTTCTTT
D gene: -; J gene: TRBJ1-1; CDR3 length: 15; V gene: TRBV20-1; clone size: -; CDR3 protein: CSVTTFGGMNTEAFF; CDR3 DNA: TGCAGTGTCACGACATTTGGGGGTATGAACACTGAAGCTTTCTTT
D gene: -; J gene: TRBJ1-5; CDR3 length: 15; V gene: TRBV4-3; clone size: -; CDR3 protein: CASSQGTGYNQPQHF; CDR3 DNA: TGCGCCAGCAGCCAAGGTACAGGGTACAATCAGCCCCAGCATTTT
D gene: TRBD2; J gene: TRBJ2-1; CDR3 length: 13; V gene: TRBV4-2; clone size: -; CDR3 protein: CASSTGLGPEQFF; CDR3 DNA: TGTGCCAGCAGCACGGGACTAGGGCCGGAGCAGTTCTTC
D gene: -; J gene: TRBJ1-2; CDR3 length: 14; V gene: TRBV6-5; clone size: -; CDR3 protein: CASSYGGGEDGYTF; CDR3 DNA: TGTGCCAGCAGTTACGGCGGAGGGGAAGATGGCTACACCTTC
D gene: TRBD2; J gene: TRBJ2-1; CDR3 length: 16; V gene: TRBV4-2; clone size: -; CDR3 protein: CASSQDKAGGFYEQFF; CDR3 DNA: TGTGCCAGCAGCCAAGATAAGGCGGGGGGGTTCTATGAGCAGTTCTTC
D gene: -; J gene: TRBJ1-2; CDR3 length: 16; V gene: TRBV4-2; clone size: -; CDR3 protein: CASSPEVWGAGYGYTF; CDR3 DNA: TGTGCCAGCAGCCCGGAGGTGTGGGGCGCTGGCTATGGCTACACCTTC
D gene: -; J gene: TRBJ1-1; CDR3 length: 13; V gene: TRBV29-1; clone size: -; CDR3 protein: CSVEDLSNFEAFF; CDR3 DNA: TGCAGCGTTGAAGATCTGAGCAATTTTGAAGCTTTCTTT
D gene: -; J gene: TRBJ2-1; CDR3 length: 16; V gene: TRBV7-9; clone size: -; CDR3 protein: CASSLGSSGQYNEQFF; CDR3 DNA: TGTGCCAGCAGCTTAGGGTCTAGCGGACAGTACAATGAGCAGTTCTTC
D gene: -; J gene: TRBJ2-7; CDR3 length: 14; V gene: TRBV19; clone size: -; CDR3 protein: CASSFQGSSYEQYF; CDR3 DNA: TGTGCCAGTAGTTTTCAGGGGAGCTCCTACGAGCAGTACTTC
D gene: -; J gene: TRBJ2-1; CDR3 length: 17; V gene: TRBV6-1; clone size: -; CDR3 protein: CASDPGHSKSSYNEQFF; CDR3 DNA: TGTGCCAGCGATCCGGGACACTCGAAAAGCTCCTACAATGAGCAGTTCTTC
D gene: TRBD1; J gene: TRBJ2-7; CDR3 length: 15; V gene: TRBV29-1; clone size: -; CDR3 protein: CSVYSGTGASYEQYF; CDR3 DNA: TGCAGCGTTTACTCCGGGACAGGGGCCTCCTACGAGCAGTACTTC
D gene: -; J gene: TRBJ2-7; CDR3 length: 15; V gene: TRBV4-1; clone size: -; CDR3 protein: CASSQEARESYEQYF; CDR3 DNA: TGCGCCAGCAGCCAAGAGGCCAGGGAATCCTACGAGCAGTACTTC
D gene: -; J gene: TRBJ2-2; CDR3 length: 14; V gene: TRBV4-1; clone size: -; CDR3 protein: CASSPTPYTGELFF; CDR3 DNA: TGCGCCAGCAGCCCTACCCCTTACACCGGGGAGCTGTTTTTT
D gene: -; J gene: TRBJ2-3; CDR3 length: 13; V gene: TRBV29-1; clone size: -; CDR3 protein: CSVVTGSTDTQYF; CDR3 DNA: TGCAGCGTAGTGACAGGCAGCACAGATACGCAGTATTTT
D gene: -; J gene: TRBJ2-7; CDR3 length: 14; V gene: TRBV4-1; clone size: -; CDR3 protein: CASSHRTGTREQYF; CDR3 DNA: TGCGCCAGCAGCCATCGTACCGGGACACGAGAGCAGTACTTC
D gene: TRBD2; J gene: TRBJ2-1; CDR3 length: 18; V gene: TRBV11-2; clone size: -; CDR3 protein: CASSLVPGTSGNDNEQFF; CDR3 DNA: TGTGCCAGCAGCTTAGTCCCCGGGACTAGCGGGAATGACAATGAGCAGTTCTTC
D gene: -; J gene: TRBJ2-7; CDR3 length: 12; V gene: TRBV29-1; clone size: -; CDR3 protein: CSVVWGTYEQYF; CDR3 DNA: TGCAGCGTTGTGTGGGGGACCTACGAGCAGTACTTC
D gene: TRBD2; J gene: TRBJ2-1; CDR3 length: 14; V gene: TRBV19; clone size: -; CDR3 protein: CASSITGGPNEQFF; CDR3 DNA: TGTGCCAGTAGTATTACGGGAGGGCCAAATGAGCAGTTCTTC
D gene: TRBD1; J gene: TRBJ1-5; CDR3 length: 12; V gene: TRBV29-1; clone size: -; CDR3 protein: CSAGQGSQPQHF; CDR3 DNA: TGCAGCGCAGGACAGGGGAGTCAGCCCCAGCATTTT
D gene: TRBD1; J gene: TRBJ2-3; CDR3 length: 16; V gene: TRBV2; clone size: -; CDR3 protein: CASSEAGTGYTDTQYF; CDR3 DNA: TGTGCCAGCAGTGAAGCCGGGACAGGATACACAGATACGCAGTATTTT
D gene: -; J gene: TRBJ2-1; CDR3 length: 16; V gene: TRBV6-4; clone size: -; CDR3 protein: CASSDSVYREGNEQFF; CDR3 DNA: TGTGCCAGCAGTGACTCGGTCTACCGCGAAGGCAATGAGCAGTTCTTC
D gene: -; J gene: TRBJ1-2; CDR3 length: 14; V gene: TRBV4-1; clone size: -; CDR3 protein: CASSQVGGNYGYTF; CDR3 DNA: TGCGCCAGCAGCCAAGTTGGGGGGAACTATGGCTACACCTTC
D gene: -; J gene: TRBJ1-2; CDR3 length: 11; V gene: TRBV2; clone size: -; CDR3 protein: CASSDGVGYTF; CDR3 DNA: TGTGCCAGCAGTGACGGTGTTGGCTACACCTTC
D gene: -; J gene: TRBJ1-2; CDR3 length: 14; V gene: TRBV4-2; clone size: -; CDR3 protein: CASSPRDSFYGYTF; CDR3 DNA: TGTGCCAGCAGCCCCCGGGACTCTTTCTATGGCTACACCTTC
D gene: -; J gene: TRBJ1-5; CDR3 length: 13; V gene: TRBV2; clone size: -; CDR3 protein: CASGAVTNQPQHF; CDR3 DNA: TGTGCCAGCGGAGCGGTGACTAATCAGCCCCAGCATTTT
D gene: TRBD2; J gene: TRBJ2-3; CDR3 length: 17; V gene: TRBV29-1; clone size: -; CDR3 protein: CSVDGTSGRADGDTQYF; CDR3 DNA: TGCAGCGTGGACGGGACTAGCGGGAGGGCCGATGGAGATACGCAGTATTTT
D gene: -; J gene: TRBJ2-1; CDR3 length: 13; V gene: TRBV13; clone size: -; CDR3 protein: CASRPALGNEQFF; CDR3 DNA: TGTGCCAGCAGACCCGCTCTAGGAAATGAGCAGTTCTTC
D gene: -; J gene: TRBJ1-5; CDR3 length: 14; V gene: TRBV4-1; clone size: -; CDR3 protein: CASSLPDPNQPQHF; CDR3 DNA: TGCGCCAGCAGCCTTCCTGACCCCAATCAGCCCCAGCATTTT
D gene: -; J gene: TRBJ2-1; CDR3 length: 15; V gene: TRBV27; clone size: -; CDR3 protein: CASSLGFSAYNEQFF; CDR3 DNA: TGTGCCAGCAGTTTAGGATTTTCCGCGTACAATGAGCAGTTCTTC
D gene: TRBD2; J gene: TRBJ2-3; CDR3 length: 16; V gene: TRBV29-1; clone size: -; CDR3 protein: CSVDFGRAGRTDTQYF; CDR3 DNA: TGCAGCGTTGATTTCGGGAGGGCCGGTCGCACAGATACGCAGTATTTT
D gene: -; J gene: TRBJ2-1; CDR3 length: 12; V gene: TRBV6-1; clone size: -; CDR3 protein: CASYTASNEQFF; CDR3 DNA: TGTGCCAGCTATACCGCTAGCAATGAGCAGTTCTTC
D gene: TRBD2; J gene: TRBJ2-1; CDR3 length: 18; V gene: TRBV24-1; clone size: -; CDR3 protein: CATSEVTSGKSSYNEQFF; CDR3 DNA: TGTGCCACCAGTGAGGTGACTAGCGGGAAATCCTCCTACAATGAGCAGTTCTTC
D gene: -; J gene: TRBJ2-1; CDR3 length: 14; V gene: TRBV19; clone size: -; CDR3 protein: CASSSLQGPVEQFF; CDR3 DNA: TGTGCCAGTAGTTCCTTACAGGGTCCGGTTGAGCAGTTCTTC